Shown below are 3 T cell receptor beta chains from a single sample sequenced in a study of a mutant IDH1 vaccine in newly diagnosed glioma. Assay used: immunoSEQ multiplex PCR; TCRdb lists only in-frame clones, some missing. This table holds tens of thousands of clones, around 83% found once. Time point given: baseline, week 1 (first vaccination visit). Treatment specified: pre-vaccination baseline after standard-of-care therapy. The material sequenced was peripheral blood mononuclear cells (PBMCs), taken from a glioma patient treated with radiotherapy, temozolomide or both. The receptors derive from a young woman with glioma. Some clones in this sample may be carry-over from other donors' samples.

This clone was observed a few times. The gene calls are TRBV28 and TRBJ1-1; D is unclear. Germline V gives CDR1 MDHEN, CDR2 SYDVKM. The CDR3 runs to 11 residues. V gave up 6 bases and J gave up 8 bases, with 10 bases separating them. CDR3 loop: CASRVKWEAFF. The CDR3 DNA reads TGTGCCAGCAGGGTTAAATGGGAAGCTTTCTTT.

The CDR3 DNA is TGTGCCAGCAGTTACACCAGGGGAAGTAGCAATCAGCCCCAGCATTTT. It translates to CASSYTRGSSNQPQHF. The chain combines TRBV6-5 with TRBJ1-5, with D maybe TRBD1 (6 bases). The V end lost 2 bases, the J end lost 0 bases, and 11 bases lay between the germline ends. CDR1 and CDR2 from the germline V gene are MNHEY and SVGAGI. The CDR3 runs 16 residues.

CDR3 sequence: CASSPAGGGPQETQYF. The CDR3 DNA reads as TGCGCCAGCAGCCCGGCAGGCGGGGGACCGCAAGAGACCCAGTACTTC. The gene calls are TRBV4-1 and TRBJ2-5; the match to TRBD2 covers 7 bases. The V and J ends lost 4 bases and 2 bases, in that order; junction bases with no gene match: 10. The V gene's germline CDR1 is MGHRA and CDR2 YSYEKL. This CDR3 spans 16 amino acids.